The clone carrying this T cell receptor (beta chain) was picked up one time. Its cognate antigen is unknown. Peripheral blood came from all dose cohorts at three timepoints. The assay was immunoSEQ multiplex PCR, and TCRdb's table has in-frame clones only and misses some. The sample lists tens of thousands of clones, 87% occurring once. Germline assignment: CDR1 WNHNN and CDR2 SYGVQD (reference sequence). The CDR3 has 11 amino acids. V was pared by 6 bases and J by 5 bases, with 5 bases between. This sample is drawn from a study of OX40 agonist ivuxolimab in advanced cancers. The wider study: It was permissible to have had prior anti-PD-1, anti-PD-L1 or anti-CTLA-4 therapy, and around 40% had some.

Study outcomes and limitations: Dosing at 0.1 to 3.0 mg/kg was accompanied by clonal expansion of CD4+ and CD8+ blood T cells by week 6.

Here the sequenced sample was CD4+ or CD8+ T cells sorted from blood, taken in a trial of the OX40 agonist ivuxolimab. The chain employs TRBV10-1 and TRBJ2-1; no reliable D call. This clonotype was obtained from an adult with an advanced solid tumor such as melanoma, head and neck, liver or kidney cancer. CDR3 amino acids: CASSLDNEQFF. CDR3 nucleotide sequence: TGCGCCAGCAGCTTGGACAATGAGCAGTTCTTC.